This TCR beta chain was documented in a study of T cells after yellow fever vaccination. Study conclusions and caveats: Abundant contaminating clonotypes from the bulk population could appear in FACS-sorted repertoires. A minor fraction of clonotypes spanned both CD4 and CD8 compartments.

The germline V gene has CDR1 MNHEY and CDR2 SVGAGI. Trimming took 6 bases from V and 10 from J, leaving 19 bases between them. CDR3 size: 14 residues. On this clonotype: The antigen remains unidentified.

Template-switching 5'RACE yielded the TCR cDNA; a universal primer site and UMIs were added in the process. From the 5' RACE reads, TCRdb called clonotypes with MiXCR, one entry per CDR3 protein. The sample lists about 510,000 distinct CDR3 sequences; 21% were seen once. The starting material was PBMCs, obtained around 3 weeks after the first yellow fever vaccination. This receptor was taken from a man younger than 35 who received the YFV17D yellow fever vaccine. The chain links TRBV6-5 to TRBJ1-5, with D possibly matching TRBD1 (5 bases). The CDR3 protein is CASSLQVRGDPQHF. The CDR3 coding sequence is TGTGCCAGCAGCTTACAGGTCCGGGGGGATCCCCAGCATTTT.